The subject of this entry is one T cell receptor beta chain. Its matching antigen is unknown. The repertoire was sequenced with immunoSEQ multiplex PCR; TCRdb's copy has only in-frame clones and lacks some. This table has 95,000 to 150,000 clones, around 93% appearing once. This sample is drawn from a study of OX40 agonist ivuxolimab in advanced cancers. Looking at the study overall: Ivuxolimab was administered intravenously to patients at 0.01 to 10 mg/kg every 2 weeks. It was permissible to have had prior anti-PD-1, anti-PD-L1 or anti-CTLA-4 therapy, and 40% had some.

Study-wide results and limits: Normalized expansion of T-cell clones was also low for some nonresponders. CD8+ T cells (on average) carried more expanded clones than CD4+ T cells.

V lost 2 bases and J lost 3; bases outside the gene matches: 2. CDR3 length: 14 residues. Germline values: CDR1 SNHLY, CDR2 FYNNEI. The chain couples TRBV2 to TRBJ2-5; 8 nucleotides match TRBD2. The starting material was CD4+ or CD8+ T cells sorted from blood, obtained in a trial of the OX40 agonist ivuxolimab. The receptor comes from an adult with an advanced solid tumor such as melanoma, head and neck, liver or kidney cancer. The CDR3 DNA reads TGTGCCAGCAGTGAAAGGGGACTAGAAGAGACCCAGTACTTC. It yields the protein CASSERGLEETQYF.